The 7 T cell receptor beta chains reported below all come from one sample, sequenced in a study of technical replicates of blood from a handful of donors. Generated by immunoSEQ multiplex PCR, the TCRdb table keeps only in-frame clones and is missing some. The sample carries tens of thousands of clones, approximately 95% recorded once. The source material was T cells isolated from PBMCs. Receptors were obtained from a human donor in good health.

V is TRBV27 and J is TRBJ2-3; 10 nucleotides agree with TRBD2. The length of the CDR3 is 16 residues. Germline V lookup: CDR1 MNHEY, CDR2 SMNVEV (reference sequence). V dropped 3 bases and J dropped 6; count of bases not matched to a gene: 9. The CDR3 nucleotides read TGTGCCAGCAGTTTTACGAGCGGGGGGGGTAGGGATACGCAGTATTTT. It yields the protein CASSFTSGGGRDTQYF.

V is TRBV4-1 and J is TRBJ2-7, with 7 nucleotides matching TRBD2. From germline, CDR1 is MGHRA and CDR2 YSYEKL. J was trimmed by 7 bases and V by 1 base; bases with no gene match: 7. The length of the CDR3 is 14 residues. CDR3 sequence: CASSQGGLVREQYF. DNA for the CDR3: TGCGCCAGCAGCCAAGGTGGACTAGTCAGGGAGCAGTACTTC.

The chain carries TRBV30 and TRBJ2-5, with D possibly TRBD2 on 6 matching bases. Trimming shortened V by 5 bases and J by 5 bases, and 15 bases separated the two germline ends. From germline, CDR1 is GTSNPN and CDR2 SVGIG (reference sequence). The CDR3 covers 13 residues. The CDR3 sequence: CAWVKLASETQYF. CDR3 DNA: TGTGCCTGGGTTAAACTAGCTTCCGAGACCCAGTACTTC.

This clone has only one observation. The rearrangement uses TRBV4-1 and TRBJ1-1; tentatively, D is TRBD1 (5 bases). From germline, CDR1 is MGHRA and CDR2 YSYEKL. CDR3 length: 15 residues. Trimming cost V 0 bases and J 2 bases, with 10 bases left between them. Written as DNA, the CDR3 is TGCGCCAGCAGCCAAGATGGGGCGGCTAACACTGAAGCTTTCTTT. It encodes CASSQDGAANTEAFF.

The chain recombines TRBV19 with TRBJ2-7, with TRBD1 identical over 9 bases. CDR1 is LNHDA and CDR2 is SQIVND in the germline V gene (reference sequence). The CDR3 extends over 15 amino acids. The V and J ends lost 5 bases and 2 bases, in that order; junction bases with no gene match: 7. The CDR3 region has the DNA TGTGCCAGTAGTCGTACAGGGGGCCTTACCTACGAGCAGTACTTC. Amino acid sequence: CASSRTGGLTYEQYF.

The chain is built from TRBV29-1 and TRBJ1-4; 7 bases are a match to TRBD1. The CDR3 has 15 residues. The V gene's germline CDR1 is SQVTM and CDR2 ANQGSEA. V was pared by 5 bases and J by 0 bases, with 6 bases of the junction left unmatched. For the CDR3, the DNA is TGCAGCGTTTATCAGGACAGGTCAACTAATGAAAAACTGTTTTTT. Translation gives CSVYQDRSTNEKLFF. The full variable domain, rest sourced from reference TRBV29-1 and TRBJ1-4, is SAVISQKPSRDICQRGTSLTIQCQVDSQVTMMFWYRQQPGQSLTLIATANQGSEATYESGFVIDKFPISRPNLTFSTLTVSNMSPEDSSIYLCSVYQDRSTNEKLFFGSGTQLSVL.

CDR3 in amino acids: CASSLAPGSETQYF. The CDR3 coding sequence is TGCGCCAGCAGCTTGGCCCCAGGGTCGGAGACCCAGTACTTC. The gene calls are TRBV5-1 and TRBJ2-5; TRBD1 is a possible D gene (5 bases). This CDR3 region has 14 residues. V lost 0 bases, J lost 5 bases, and 11 bases lay in between. CDR1 SGHRS and CDR2 YFSETQ come from the germline V gene.